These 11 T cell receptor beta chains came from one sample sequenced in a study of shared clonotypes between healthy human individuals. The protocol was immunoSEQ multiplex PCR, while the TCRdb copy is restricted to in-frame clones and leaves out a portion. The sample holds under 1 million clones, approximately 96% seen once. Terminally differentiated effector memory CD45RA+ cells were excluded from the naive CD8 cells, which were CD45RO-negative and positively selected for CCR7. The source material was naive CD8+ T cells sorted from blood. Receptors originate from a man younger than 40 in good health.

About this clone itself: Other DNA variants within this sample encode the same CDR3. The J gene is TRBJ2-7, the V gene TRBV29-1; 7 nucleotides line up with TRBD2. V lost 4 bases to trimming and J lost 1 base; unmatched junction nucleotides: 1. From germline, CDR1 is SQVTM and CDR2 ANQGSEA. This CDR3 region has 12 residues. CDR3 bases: TGCAGCGTTGGGGGAGGGTCCTACGAGCAGTACTTC. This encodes CSVGGGSYEQYF.

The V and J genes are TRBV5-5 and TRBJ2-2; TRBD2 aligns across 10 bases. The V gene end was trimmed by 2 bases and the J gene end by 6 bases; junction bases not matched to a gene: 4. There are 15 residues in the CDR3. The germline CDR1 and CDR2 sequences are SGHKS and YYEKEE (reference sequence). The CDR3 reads CASSFLLAGAGELFF. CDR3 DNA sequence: TGTGCCAGCAGCTTCCTCCTAGCGGGAGCCGGGGAGCTGTTTTTT.

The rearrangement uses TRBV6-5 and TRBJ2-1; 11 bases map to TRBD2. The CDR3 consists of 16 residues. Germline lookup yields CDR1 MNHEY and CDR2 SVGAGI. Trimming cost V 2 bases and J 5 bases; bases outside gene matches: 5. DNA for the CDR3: TGTGCCAGCAGTTACGCAACTAGCGGGAGTAACAATGAGCAGTTCTTC. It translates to CASSYATSGSNNEQFF.

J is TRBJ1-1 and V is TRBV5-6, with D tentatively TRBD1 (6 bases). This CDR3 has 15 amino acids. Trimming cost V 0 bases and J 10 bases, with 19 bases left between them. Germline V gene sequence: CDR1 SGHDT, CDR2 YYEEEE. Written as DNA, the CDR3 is TGTGCCAGCAGCTTGGGCCAGGGGTCTACCCTTCGAGCTTTCTTT. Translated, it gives CASSLGQGSTLRAFF.

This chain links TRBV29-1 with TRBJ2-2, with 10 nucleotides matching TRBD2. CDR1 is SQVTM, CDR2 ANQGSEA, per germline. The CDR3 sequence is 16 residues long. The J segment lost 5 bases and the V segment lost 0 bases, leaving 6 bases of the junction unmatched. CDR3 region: CSVEDRLAGVTGELFF. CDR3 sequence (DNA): TGCAGCGTTGAAGATAGGCTAGCGGGAGTGACCGGGGAGCTGTTTTTT.

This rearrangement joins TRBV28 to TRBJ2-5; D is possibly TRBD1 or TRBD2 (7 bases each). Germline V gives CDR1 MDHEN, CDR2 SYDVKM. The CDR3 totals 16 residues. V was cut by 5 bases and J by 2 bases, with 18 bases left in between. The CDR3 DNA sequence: TGTGCCAGCAGTCCCGATCAGGGGGAGGGACAAGAGACCCAGTACTTC. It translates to CASSPDQGEGQETQYF.

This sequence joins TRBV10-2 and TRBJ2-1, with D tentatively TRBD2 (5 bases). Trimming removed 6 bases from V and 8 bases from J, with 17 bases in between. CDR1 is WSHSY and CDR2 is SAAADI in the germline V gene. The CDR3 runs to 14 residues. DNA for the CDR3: TGCGCCAGCAGGAGGCGGACTGCACGGGATGAGCAGTTCTTC. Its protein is CASRRRTARDEQFF.

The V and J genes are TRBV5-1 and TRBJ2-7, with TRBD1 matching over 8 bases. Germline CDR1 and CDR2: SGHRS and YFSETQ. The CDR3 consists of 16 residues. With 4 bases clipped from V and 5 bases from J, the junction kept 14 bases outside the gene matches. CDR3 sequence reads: CASSGVSAGGSDEQYF. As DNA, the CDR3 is TGCGCCAGCAGCGGCGTCTCCGCAGGGGGCTCGGACGAGCAGTACTTC.

CDR3 loop: CASSSPGYNQPQHF. The CDR3 nucleotides read TGTGCCAGCAGTTCCCCAGGGTACAATCAGCCCCAGCATTTT. The chain links TRBV27 to TRBJ1-5, with a tentative D call TRBD1 (5 bases). V lost 4 bases and J 3 bases, leaving 10 bases between the germline ends. CDR1 is MNHEY and CDR2 is SMNVEV in the germline V gene (reference sequence). This CDR3 has 14 residues.

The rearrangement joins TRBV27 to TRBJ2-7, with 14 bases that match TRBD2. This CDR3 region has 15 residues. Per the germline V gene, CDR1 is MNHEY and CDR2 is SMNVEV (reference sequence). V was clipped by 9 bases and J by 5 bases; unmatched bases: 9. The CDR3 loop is CASTGTSGSSHEQYF. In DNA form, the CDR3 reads TGTGCCAGTACCGGGACTAGCGGGAGTTCCCACGAGCAGTACTTC.

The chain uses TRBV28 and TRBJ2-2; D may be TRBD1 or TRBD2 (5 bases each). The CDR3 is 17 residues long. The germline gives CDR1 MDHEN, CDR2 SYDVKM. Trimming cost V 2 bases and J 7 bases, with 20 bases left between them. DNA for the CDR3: TGTGCCAGCAGTTTACAGATAGGGGACGGTGAGAACGGGGAGCTGTTTTTT. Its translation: CASSLQIGDGENGELFF.